This section outlines one TCR beta chain sequence together with its context. These data are taken from a study of blood T cell repertoires in COVID-19. TCRdb's table, derived via immunoSEQ multiplex PCR, lists solely in-frame clones and lacks some. The sample has approximately 240,000 clones; over 80% are singletons. Those enrolled, adults aged roughly 18 to 95 years, came from about two dozen US areas. Donors were grouped by their self-reported clinical history. The CDR3 length is 15 residues. Germline CDR1 reads LNHDA; CDR2 reads SQIVND (reference sequence). J was trimmed by 0 bases and V by 6 bases; bases with no gene match: 4.

The chain recombines TRBV19 with TRBJ2-7; TRBD2 matches 11 bases. The sequence was collected from a woman between 18 and 30 years old who had recovered from COVID-19. The sample taken for sequencing was PBMCs or T cells enriched from blood (not recorded which). The DNA of the CDR3 is TGTGCCAGTAGCGAGGGACTAGCGGTCTCCTACGAGCAGTACTTC. This codes for CASSEGLAVSYEQYF.